This TCR beta chain emerged from a study of shared clonotypes between healthy human individuals. Across the whole study: The donor pool was made up of two women and three men aged 18 to 49. Donors had three CD4 naive, three CD4 memory, two CD8 naive and one CD8 memory plate apiece. Study results and limitations: Blood was the sole source, and tissue repertoires probably differ.

The germline V gene has CDR1 LGHNA and CDR2 YNFKEQ. The length of the CDR3 is 16 residues. V shed 0 bases and J shed 8 bases, with 14 bases lying between them. On this clone: No antigen is known for it.

The repertoire was sequenced with immunoSEQ multiplex PCR; TCRdb's copy has only in-frame clones and lacks some. The repertoire has millions of clones, 90% to 95% of them found once; the top ten carry 0.35% to 0.45%. The chain employs TRBV4-2 and TRBJ1-6; D gene unclear. Material: naive CD4+ T cells from PBMCs. The subset is: CD45RA+ positively selected. The clonotype was recovered from a young man in good health. Some clones in this sample may be carry-over from other donors' samples. The CDR3 DNA reads as TGTGCCAGCAGCCAAGATCAGAGTAGGAGGGATTCACCCCTCCACTTT. Its protein product is CASSQDQSRRDSPLHF.